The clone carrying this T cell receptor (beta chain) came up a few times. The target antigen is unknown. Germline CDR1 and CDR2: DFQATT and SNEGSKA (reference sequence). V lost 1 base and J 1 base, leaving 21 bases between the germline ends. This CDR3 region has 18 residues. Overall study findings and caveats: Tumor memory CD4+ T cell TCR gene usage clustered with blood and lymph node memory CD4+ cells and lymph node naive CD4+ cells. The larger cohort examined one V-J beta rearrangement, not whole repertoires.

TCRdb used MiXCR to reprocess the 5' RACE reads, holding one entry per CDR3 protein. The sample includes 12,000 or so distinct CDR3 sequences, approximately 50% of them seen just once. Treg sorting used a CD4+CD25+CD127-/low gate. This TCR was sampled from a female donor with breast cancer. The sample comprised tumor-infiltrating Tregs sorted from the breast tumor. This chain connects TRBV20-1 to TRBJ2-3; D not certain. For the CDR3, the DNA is TGCAGTGCTAGAGTGGTGGGTGCAAGGGTTTCAGGCACAGATACGCAGTATTTT. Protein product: CSARVVGARVSGTDTQYF.